This T cell receptor (beta chain) derives from a study of T and B cells in COVID-19 patients. This clonotype showed up just a few times. This CDR3 is 17 amino acids long. The V and J ends lost 4 bases and 4 bases respectively, with 23 bases between them. Germline CDR1 is DFQATT and CDR2 is SNEGSKA (reference sequence). TRB rearrangements were amplified by multiplex PCR with BIOMED2 TRB-A/B primers. Each CDR3 protein gets one entry after TCRdb re-called the multiplex PCR reads with MiXCR. The sample lists about 3,800 distinct CDR3 sequences, roughly 20% seen once, with under 30% in the top ten. Each TRB amplification used roughly 230-550 ng of genomic DNA from blood.

This receptor was taken from a human donor with active COVID-19. V gene TRBV20-1 combines with J gene TRBJ2-1; D possibly corresponds to TRBD1 (6 bases). Sequenced: blood. CDR3 sequence reads: CSAILSGNRAIYNEQFF. For the CDR3, the DNA is TGCAGTGCTATTCTATCGGGGAACAGGGCAATTTACAATGAGCAGTTCTTC.